The source of this TCR beta chain is a study of CD8 T cells in Susac syndrome. Random hexamers primed reverse transcription of roughly 0.5 to 1 ug RNA. Amplification of the TCR beta CDR3 was carried out by immunoSEQ multiplex PCR, which spanned a total of 54 Vbeta and 13 Jbeta segments. TCRdb re-called the immunoSEQ multiplex PCR reads with MiXCR, one entry per CDR3 protein. The sample consists of some 190,000 distinct CDR3 sequences, 85% to 95% of them appearing once. Trimming took 3 bases from V and 0 from J, leaving 8 bases between them. Germline-derived CDR1 and CDR2 are MNHEY and SVGEGT. This CDR3 comprises 14 residues.

This receptor was identified in a human donor in good health. The sample taken for sequencing was CD4+ T cells from PBMCs. The rearrangement joins TRBV6-2 or TRBV6-3 to TRBJ1-1; D unclear. CDR3 nucleotide sequence: TGTGCCAGCAGTTATGCCGCGATGAACACTGAAGCTTTCTTT. The encoded protein is CASSYAAMNTEAFF.